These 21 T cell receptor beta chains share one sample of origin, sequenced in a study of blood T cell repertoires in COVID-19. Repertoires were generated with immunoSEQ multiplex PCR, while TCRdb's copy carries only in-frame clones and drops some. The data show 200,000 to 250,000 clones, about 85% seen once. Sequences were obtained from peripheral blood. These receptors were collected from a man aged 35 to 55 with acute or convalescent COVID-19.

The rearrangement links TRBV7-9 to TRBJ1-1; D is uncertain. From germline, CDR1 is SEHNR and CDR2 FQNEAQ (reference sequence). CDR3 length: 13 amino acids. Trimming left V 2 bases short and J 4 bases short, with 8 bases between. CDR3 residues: CASSLLWATEAFF. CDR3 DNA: TGTGCCAGCAGCTTATTATGGGCCACTGAAGCTTTCTTT. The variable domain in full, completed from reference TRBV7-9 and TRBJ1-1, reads DTGVSQNPRHKITKRGQNVTFRCDPISEHNRLYWYRQTLGQGPEFLTYFQNEAQLEKSRLLSDRFSAERPKGSFSTLEIQRTEQGDSAMYLCASSLLWATEAFFGQGTRLTVV.

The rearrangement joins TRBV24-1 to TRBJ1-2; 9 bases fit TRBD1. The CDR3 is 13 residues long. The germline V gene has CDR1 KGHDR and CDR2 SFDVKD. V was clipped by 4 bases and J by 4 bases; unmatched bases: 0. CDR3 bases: TGTGCCACCAGTGAGACAGGGGGCTATGGCTACACCTTC. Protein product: CATSETGGYGYTF.

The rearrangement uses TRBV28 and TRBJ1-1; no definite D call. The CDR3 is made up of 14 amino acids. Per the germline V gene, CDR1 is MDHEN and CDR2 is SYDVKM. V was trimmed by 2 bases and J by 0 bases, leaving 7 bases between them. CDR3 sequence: CASSLRGMNTEAFF. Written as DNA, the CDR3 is TGTGCCAGCAGTTTACGAGGGATGAACACTGAAGCTTTCTTT.

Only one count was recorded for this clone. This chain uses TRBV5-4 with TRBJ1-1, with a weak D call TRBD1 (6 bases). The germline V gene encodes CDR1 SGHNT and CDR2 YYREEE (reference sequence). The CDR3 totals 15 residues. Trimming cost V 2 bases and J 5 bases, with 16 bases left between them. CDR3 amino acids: CASSLYRELRTEAFF. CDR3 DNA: TGTGCCAGCAGCTTATACAGGGAGTTACGGACTGAAGCTTTCTTT.

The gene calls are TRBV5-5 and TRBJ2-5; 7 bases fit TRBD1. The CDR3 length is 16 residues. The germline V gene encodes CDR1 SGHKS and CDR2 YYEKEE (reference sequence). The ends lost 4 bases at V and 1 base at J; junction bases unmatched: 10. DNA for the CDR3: TGTGCCAGCAGCCGGACCGGACAGGCCATCCAAGAGACCCAGTACTTC. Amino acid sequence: CASSRTGQAIQETQYF. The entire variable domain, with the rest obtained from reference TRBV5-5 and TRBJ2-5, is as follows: DAGVTQSPTHLIKTRGQQVTLRCSPISGHKSVSWYQQVLGQGPQFIFQYYEKEERGRGNFPDRFSARQFPNYSSELNVNALLLGDSALYLCASSRTGQAIQETQYFGPGTRLLVL.

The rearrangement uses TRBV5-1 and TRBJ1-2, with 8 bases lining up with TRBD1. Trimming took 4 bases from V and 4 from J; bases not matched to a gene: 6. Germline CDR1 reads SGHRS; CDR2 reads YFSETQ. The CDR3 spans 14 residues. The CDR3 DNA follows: TGCGCCAGCAGCGCTGGACAGGGCCTCTATGGCTACACCTTC. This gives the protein CASSAGQGLYGYTF.

The CDR3 DNA is TGTGCCAGCAGCTTAAACCCCGGGTACGAGCAGTACTTC. Translation gives CASSLNPGYEQYF. V gene TRBV7-3 combines with J gene TRBJ2-7; no definite D call. The CDR3 loop spans 13 amino acids. The V gene lost 1 base and the J gene lost 4 bases, with 8 bases spanning the gap. Germline lookup yields CDR1 SGHTA and CDR2 FQGTGA.

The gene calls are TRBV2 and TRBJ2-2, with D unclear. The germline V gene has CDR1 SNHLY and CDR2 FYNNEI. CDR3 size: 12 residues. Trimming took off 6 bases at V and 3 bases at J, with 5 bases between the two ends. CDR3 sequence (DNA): TGTGCCAGCAGATCAGACACCGGGGAGCTGTTTTTT. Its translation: CASRSDTGELFF.

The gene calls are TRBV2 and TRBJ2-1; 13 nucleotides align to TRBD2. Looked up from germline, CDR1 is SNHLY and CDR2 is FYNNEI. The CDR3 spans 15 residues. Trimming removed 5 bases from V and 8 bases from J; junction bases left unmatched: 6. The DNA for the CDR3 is TGTGCCAGCAGTAGGACTAGCGGGGGAGGCTATGAGCAGTTCTTC. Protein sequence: CASSRTSGGGYEQFF.

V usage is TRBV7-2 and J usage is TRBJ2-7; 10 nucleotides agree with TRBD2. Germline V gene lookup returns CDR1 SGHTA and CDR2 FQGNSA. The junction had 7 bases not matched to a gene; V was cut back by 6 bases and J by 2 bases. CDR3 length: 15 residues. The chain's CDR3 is CASRLLAGPTYEQYF. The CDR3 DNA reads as TGTGCCAGCAGACTACTAGCGGGGCCTACCTACGAGCAGTACTTC.

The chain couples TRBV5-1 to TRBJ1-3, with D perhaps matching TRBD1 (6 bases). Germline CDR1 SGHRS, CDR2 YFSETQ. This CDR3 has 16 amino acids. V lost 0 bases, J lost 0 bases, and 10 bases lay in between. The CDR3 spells CASSLGDNASGNTIYF. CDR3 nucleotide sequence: TGCGCCAGCAGCTTGGGGGACAACGCCTCTGGAAACACCATATATTTT.

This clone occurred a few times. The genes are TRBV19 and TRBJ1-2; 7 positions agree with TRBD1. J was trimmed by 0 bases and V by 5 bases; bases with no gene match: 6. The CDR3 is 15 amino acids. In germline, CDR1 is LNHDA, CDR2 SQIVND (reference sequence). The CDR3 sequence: CASSLGTEPNYGYTF. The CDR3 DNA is TGTGCCAGTAGTCTAGGGACAGAGCCTAACTATGGCTACACCTTC.

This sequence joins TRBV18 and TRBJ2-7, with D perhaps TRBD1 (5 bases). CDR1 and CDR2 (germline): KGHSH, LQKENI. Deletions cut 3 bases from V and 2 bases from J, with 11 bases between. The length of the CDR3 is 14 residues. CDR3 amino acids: CASSPTVRAYEQYF. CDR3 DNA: TGTGCCAGCTCACCGACAGTCCGGGCCTACGAGCAGTACTTC.

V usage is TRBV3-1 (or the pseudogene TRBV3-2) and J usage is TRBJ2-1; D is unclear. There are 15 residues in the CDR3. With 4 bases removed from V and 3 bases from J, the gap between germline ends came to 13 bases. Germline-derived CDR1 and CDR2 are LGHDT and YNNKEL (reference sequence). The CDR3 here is CASSLSRSLYNEQFF. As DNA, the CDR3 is TGTGCCAGCAGCCTTTCCAGGTCCCTCTACAATGAGCAGTTCTTC.

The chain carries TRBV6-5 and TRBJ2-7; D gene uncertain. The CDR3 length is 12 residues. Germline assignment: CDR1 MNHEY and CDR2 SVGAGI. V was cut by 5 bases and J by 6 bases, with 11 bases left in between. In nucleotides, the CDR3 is TGTGCCAGCAGTACCCCGGAGTCCGAGCAGTACTTC. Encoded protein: CASSTPESEQYF.

The CDR3 sequence: CASSVMAGGVDGYTF. CDR3 bases: TGTGCCAGCAGCGTAATGGCGGGGGGCGTAGATGGCTACACCTTC. The chain couples TRBV9 to TRBJ1-2; possibly TRBD1 for D (6 bases). This CDR3 is built from 15 residues. Between the trimmed V and J ends, which lost 1 base and 6 bases, there was a span of 16 bases. CDR1 and CDR2 (germline): SGDLS, YYNGEE.

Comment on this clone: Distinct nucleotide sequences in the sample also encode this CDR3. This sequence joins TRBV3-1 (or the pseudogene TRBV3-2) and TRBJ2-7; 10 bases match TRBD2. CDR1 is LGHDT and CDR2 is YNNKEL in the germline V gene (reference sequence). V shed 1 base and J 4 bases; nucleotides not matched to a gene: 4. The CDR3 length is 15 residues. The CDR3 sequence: CASSQASGGAYEQYF. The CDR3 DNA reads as TGTGCCAGCAGCCAAGCCAGCGGGGGGGCGTACGAGCAGTACTTC.

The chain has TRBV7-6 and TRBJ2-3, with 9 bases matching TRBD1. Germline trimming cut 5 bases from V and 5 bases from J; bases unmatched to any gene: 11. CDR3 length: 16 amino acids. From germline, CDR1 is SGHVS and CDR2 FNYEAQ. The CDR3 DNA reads TGTGCCAGCAGCCTTCCCGGAGACAGGGGGATAGATACGCAGTATTTT. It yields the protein CASSLPGDRGIDTQYF.

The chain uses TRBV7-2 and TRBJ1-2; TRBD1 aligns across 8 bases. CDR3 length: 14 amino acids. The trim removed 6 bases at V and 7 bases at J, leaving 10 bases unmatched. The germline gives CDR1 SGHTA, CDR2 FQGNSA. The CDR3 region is CASRATGAVAGYTF. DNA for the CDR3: TGTGCCAGCAGGGCGACAGGGGCTGTGGCTGGCTACACCTTC.

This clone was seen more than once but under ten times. Written as DNA, the CDR3 is TGTGCCAGCAGTGAAGAGATGGCGGGGGGGCAGCCCCAGCATTTT. Protein: CASSEEMAGGQPQHF. J is TRBJ1-5 and V is TRBV6-1; D is possibly TRBD1 (5 bases). Germline lookup yields CDR1 MNHNS and CDR2 SASEGT. The V end lost 1 base, the J end lost 7 bases, and 14 bases lay between the germline ends. The CDR3 sequence is 15 residues long.

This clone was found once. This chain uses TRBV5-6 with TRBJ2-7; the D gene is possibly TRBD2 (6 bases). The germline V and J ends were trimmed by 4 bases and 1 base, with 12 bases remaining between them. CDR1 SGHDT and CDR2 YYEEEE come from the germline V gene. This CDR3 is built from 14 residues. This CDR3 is CASSPGDWSYEQYF. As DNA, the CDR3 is TGTGCCAGCAGCCCCGGGGACTGGTCCTACGAGCAGTACTTC.